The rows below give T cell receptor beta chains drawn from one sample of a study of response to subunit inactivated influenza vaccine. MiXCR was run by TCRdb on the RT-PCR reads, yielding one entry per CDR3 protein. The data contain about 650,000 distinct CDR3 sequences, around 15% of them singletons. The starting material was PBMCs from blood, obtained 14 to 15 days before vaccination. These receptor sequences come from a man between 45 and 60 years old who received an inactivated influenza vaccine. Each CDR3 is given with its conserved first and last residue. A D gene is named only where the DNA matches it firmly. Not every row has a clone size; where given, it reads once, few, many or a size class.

TGTGCCATCAGTGGGGGGGACGGACTATCCACAGATACGCAGTATTTT	CAISGGDGLSTDTQYF	-	TRBV10-3	-	TRBJ2-3
TGTGCCAGCAGCTCAGTCCCGGGACAGCTGATCTACGAGCAGTACTTC	CASSSVPGQLIYEQYF	TRBD1	TRBV7-9	-	TRBJ2-7
TGTGCCAGCAGCATCGAACCGGGGGCCTACGAGCAGTACTTC	CASSIEPGAYEQYF	-	TRBV14	few	TRBJ2-7
TGCAGTGCTAGAGTTTCGGGAGGAGCAACTAATGAAAAACTGTTTTTT	CSARVSGGATNEKLFF	-	TRBV20-1	-	TRBJ1-4
TGTGCCAGCAGCCAACAGGGACTAGCGAGCTACAATGAGCAGTTCTTC	CASSQQGLASYNEQFF	TRBD2	TRBV4-2	few	TRBJ2-1
TGTGCCAGCAGCTACCAGAGCTACTACGAGCAGTACTTC	CASSYQSYYEQYF	-	TRBV7-2	few	TRBJ2-7
TGTGCCAGCAGCACCGTACAACTATCTAACTATGGCTACACCTTC	CASSTVQLSNYGYTF	-	TRBV7-2	few	TRBJ1-2
TGTGCTAGCAGCTTAGGTAGGGGACGGCACCAAGAGACCCAGTACTTC	CASSLGRGRHQETQYF	-	TRBV7-7	-	TRBJ2-5
TGTGCCAGCAGTCCCGGACTAGCGGGAGGGCCCGTGGGTGAGCAGTTCTTC	CASSPGLAGGPVGEQFF	TRBD2	TRBV27	-	TRBJ2-1
TGTGCCACCAGTGAGGGAGACAGGAACTTCTTTAGGAACACCGGGGAGCTGTTTTTT	CATSEGDRNFFRNTGELFF	-	TRBV24-1	many	TRBJ2-2
TGCGCCAGCAGCTTGCAGGCAGGGGGGAACTACGAGCAGTACTTC	CASSLQAGGNYEQYF	-	TRBV5-1	-	TRBJ2-7
TGTGCCAGCAGCTTAGCCGTCGGGGGGGAGCACGAGCAGTACTTC	CASSLAVGGEHEQYF	TRBD2	TRBV7-2	-	TRBJ2-7
TGCAGTGCTACCGGACAGGTCCACGAGCAGTACTTC	CSATGQVHEQYF	TRBD1	TRBV20-1	-	TRBJ2-7
TGTGCCAGCAGTGAGGCAGGGAACAGGGAGACCCAGTACTTC	CASSEAGNRETQYF	-	TRBV6-1	-	TRBJ2-5
TGCGCCAGCAGCCAAACCGGGACAGGCCAAGAGACCCAGTACTTC	CASSQTGTGQETQYF	TRBD1	TRBV4-1	few	TRBJ2-5
TGTGCCAGCAGTGAATCCGGACAGGTTGGGTATGGCTACACCTTC	CASSESGQVGYGYTF	TRBD1	TRBV25-1	few	TRBJ1-2
TGTGCCAGCAGTACTCGGACAGGGGGCAGTGAAAAACTGTTTTTT	CASSTRTGGSEKLFF	TRBD1	TRBV6-2/TRBV6-3	-	TRBJ1-4
TGTGCCAGCATAGAGGGGGCTAACTCCTACAATGAGCAGTTCTTC	CASIEGANSYNEQFF	TRBD1	TRBV6-1	few	TRBJ2-1
TGTGCCAGCAGTTACAGGAGCGGGAGGGCGAACGGGAATGAGCAGTTCTTC	CASSYRSGRANGNEQFF	TRBD2	TRBV6-5	-	TRBJ2-1
TGTGCCAGCAGCTTGGACAGGGTGGTAGAGACCCAGTACTTC	CASSLDRVVETQYF	TRBD1	TRBV7-8	-	TRBJ2-5
TGTGCCACCAGCAGAGACCCCCTCACTGAGACCCAGTACTTC	CATSRDPLTETQYF	-	TRBV15	-	TRBJ2-5
TGTGCCATCAGTGAGCCGAACAGGAGGGTAGCGGGGGCTGAGCAGTTCTTC	CAISEPNRRVAGAEQFF	TRBD2	TRBV10-3	few	TRBJ2-1
TGTGCCAGCAGCCCGACTAGACACAACACCGGGGAGCTGTTTTTT	CASSPTRHNTGELFF	-	TRBV7-3	many	TRBJ2-2
TGTGCCAGCAGCGTAGAACTAGCGGGGGCAGATACGCAGTATTTT	CASSVELAGADTQYF	TRBD2	TRBV9	few	TRBJ2-3
TGTGCCAGCAGCCAATTGGGACAGGGAACCTCCTTCGATGGCTACACCTTC	CASSQLGQGTSFDGYTF	TRBD1	TRBV14	few	TRBJ1-2
TGCAGCGTACAACAGTTCATTCAGCCCCAGCATTTT	CSVQQFIQPQHF	-	TRBV29-1	many	TRBJ1-5
TGTGCCAGCAGTCTAGGGGGGGGGCCGGCAGATACGCAGTATTTT	CASSLGGGPADTQYF	-	TRBV12-3/TRBV12-4	few	TRBJ2-3
TGCGCCAGCAGCATGGGGGAACGTTACAATGAGCAGTTCTTC	CASSMGERYNEQFF	-	TRBV5-1	few	TRBJ2-1
TGTGCCAGCAGTTCCGGTCGGAACACCGGGGAGCTGTTTTTT	CASSSGRNTGELFF	-	TRBV6-2/TRBV6-3	many	TRBJ2-2
TGTGCCAGCAGTGGAGCCGGCAATCAGCCCCAGCATTTT	CASSGAGNQPQHF	-	TRBV12-3/TRBV12-4	many	TRBJ1-5
TGTGCCAGCAGCGGGGACACCTCCTACGAGCAGTACTTC	CASSGDTSYEQYF	-	TRBV9	few	TRBJ2-7
TGTGCCAGCAGCCAAGATATGCGGGAGCGGTACAGTGAGCAGTTCTTC	CASSQDMRERYSEQFF	TRBD2	TRBV3-1	few	TRBJ2-1
TGCGCCAGCAGCTTGGACAGGGGGTCCGAGCAGTACTTC	CASSLDRGSEQYF	TRBD1	TRBV5-1	many	TRBJ2-7
TGTGCCAGCAGCTTGGGGGACAGGGTAGGGAACAATGAGCAGTTCTTC	CASSLGDRVGNNEQFF	TRBD1	TRBV5-5	-	TRBJ2-1
TGTGCCAGCAGCTTAGTCCTGGCTAATGAAAAACTGTTTTTT	CASSLVLANEKLFF	-	TRBV7-9	-	TRBJ1-4
TGTGCCACCACAGAGTCCGGGACAGGGGGCCAAGAGACCCAGTACTTC	CATTESGTGGQETQYF	TRBD1	TRBV24-1	few	TRBJ2-5
TGTGCCAGCAGCCAAGGCGCCAAGACGAACACTGAAGCTTTCTTT	CASSQGAKTNTEAFF	-	TRBV3-1	once	TRBJ1-1
TGTGCCAGCAGTTTCAGGAGGGTCGGCTACGAGCAGTACTTC	CASSFRRVGYEQYF	-	TRBV28	-	TRBJ2-7
TGCGCCAGCAGCGAACCGAGGGGCCAGGACACCCAGTACTTC	CASSEPRGQDTQYF	-	TRBV5-1	-	TRBJ2-5
TGCGCCAGCAGCCGTAGCGGGGGGGCGGTTCATGAGCAGTTCTTC	CASSRSGGAVHEQFF	TRBD2	TRBV5-1	-	TRBJ2-1
TGTGCCATCAGCCGAGGGGGAGGGAATTCACCCCTCCACTTT	CAISRGGGNSPLHF	-	TRBV10-3	few	TRBJ1-6
TGTGCCATCAACCCGAGAGGGACAACCGGGACAGGGGTTTCCAACTATGGCTACACCTTC	CAINPRGTTGTGVSNYGYTF	TRBD1	TRBV10-3	-	TRBJ1-2
TGTGCCAGCAGCTTTGGGCTAGGCGGAGGGACCCAGTACTTC	CASSFGLGGGTQYF	-	TRBV5-8	many	TRBJ2-5
TGCAGCGCCCGTCGAGCAGGGGACTATGGCTACACCTTC	CSARRAGDYGYTF	-	TRBV29-1	few	TRBJ1-2
TGTGCCAGCAGCCACCCAGGTCCTAGCGGCACCTACGAGCAGTACTTC	CASSHPGPSGTYEQYF	TRBD2	TRBV4-2	-	TRBJ2-7
TGTGCCAGCAGTTACTCGGGACTAGCGGGTTTTAGCTCCTACAATGAGCAGTTCTTC	CASSYSGLAGFSSYNEQFF	TRBD2	TRBV6-2/TRBV6-3	-	TRBJ2-1
TGTGCCAGCAGGACAGGGGGCTCCTACAATGAGCAGTTCTTC	CASRTGGSYNEQFF	TRBD1	TRBV6-1	many	TRBJ2-1
TGTGCCAGCAGTCTGCAGCGGGAGTTGCCCGGGGAGCTGTTTTTT	CASSLQRELPGELFF	TRBD2	TRBV27	-	TRBJ2-2
TGTGCCAGCAGCTTAGGGCTAGCGAGTGAGCAGTTCTTC	CASSLGLASEQFF	-	TRBV11-2	few	TRBJ2-1